Sequencing of this T cell receptor (beta chain) was carried out in a study of T cells in Graves' hyperthyroidism and ophthalmopathy. The study's findings and limits: Most thyroid clonotypes that were expanded above 0.001 also turned up in blood. Prediction of ophthalmopathy progression came a median roughly 7.1 months pre-onset.

With respect to this clonotype: Its specificity is unknown.

V was pared by 10 bases and J by 1 base, with 2 bases of the junction left unmatched. The CDR3 consists of 13 residues. Germline V gene data show CDR1 as SGHTA and CDR2 as FQGTGA. Patients were excluded for uncontrolled infection, other autoimmune disease, pregnancy or lactation. From more than 9 ml of fresh peripheral blood, PBMCs were isolated. RNA transcripts provided the source from which TCR beta CDR3 regions were amplified. The TCR CDR3 was amplified in a first-round RT-PCR using the HTBI primer set. TCRdb itself ran the multiplex PCR reads through MiXCR, one entry per CDR3 protein. Of hundreds of thousands of distinct CDR3 sequences in the sample, less than 25% were seen once.

This clonotype was obtained from a man aged 25-45 years with Graves' ophthalmopathy. Sequencing input: blood. This chain connects TRBV7-3 to TRBJ2-3; 10 bases match TRBD1. The CDR3: CATGQGGTDTQYF. Here the CDR3 DNA reads TGTGCCACAGGACAGGGGGGCACAGATACGCAGTATTTT.